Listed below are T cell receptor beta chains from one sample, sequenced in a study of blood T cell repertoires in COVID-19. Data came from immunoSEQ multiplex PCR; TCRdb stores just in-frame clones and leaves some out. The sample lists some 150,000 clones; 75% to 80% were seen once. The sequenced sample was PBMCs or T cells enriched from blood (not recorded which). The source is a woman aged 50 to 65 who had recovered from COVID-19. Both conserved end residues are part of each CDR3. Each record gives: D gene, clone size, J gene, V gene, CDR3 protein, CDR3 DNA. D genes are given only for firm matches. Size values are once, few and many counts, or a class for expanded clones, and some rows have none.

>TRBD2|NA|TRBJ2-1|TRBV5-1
CASSKGLAGGIEQFF
TGCGCCAGCAGTAAAGGACTAGCGGGAGGGATTGAGCAGTTCTTC
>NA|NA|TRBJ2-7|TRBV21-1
CASSRAERDEQYF
TGTGCCAGCAGCAGGGCAGAGAGGGACGAGCAGTACTTC
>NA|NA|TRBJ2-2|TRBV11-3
CASRGGLRDSSNTGELFF
TGTGCCAGCAGGGGAGGCCTTCGGGACAGTTCGAACACCGGGGAGCTGTTTTTT
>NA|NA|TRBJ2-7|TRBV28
CASSSGGGYEQYF
TGTGCCAGCAGTTCTGGGGGAGGCTACGAGCAGTACTTC
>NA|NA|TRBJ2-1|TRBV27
CASSFTADGSYNEQFF
TGTGCCAGCAGTTTCACAGCCGATGGGTCCTACAATGAGCAGTTCTTC
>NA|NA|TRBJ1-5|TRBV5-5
CASSLPGLNQPQHF
TGTGCCAGCAGCTTACCAGGGCTCAATCAGCCCCAGCATTTT
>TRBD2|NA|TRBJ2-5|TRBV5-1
CASSSGLAGRVETQYF
TGCGCCAGCAGCTCGGGACTAGCGGGGAGGGTAGAGACCCAGTACTTC
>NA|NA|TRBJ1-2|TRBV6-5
CASRAGSSKDGYTF
TGTGCCAGCAGGGCCGGGTCCTCTAAGGATGGCTACACCTTC
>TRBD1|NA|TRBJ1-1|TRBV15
CATSRNRGTEAFF
TGTGCCACCAGCAGGAACAGGGGCACTGAAGCTTTCTTT
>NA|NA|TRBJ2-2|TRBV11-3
CASSLDRLGGRNTGELFF
TGTGCCAGCAGCTTAGATCGACTGGGGGGGCGGAACACCGGGGAGCTGTTTTTT
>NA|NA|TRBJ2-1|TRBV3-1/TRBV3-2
CASSQDRASLGNEQFF
TGTGCCAGCAGCCAAGATCGGGCTAGCCTTGGGAATGAGCAGTTCTTC
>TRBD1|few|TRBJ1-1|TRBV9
CASSAGQGGTEAFF
TGTGCCAGCAGCGCGGGACAGGGGGGCACTGAAGCTTTCTTT
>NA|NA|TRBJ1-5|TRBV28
CASSTPWGGKGNQPQHF
TGTGCCAGCAGTACCCCATGGGGGGGTAAGGGCAATCAGCCCCAGCATTTT
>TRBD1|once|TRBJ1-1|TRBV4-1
CASSQTGTPWSDTEAFF
TGCGCCAGCAGCCAGACAGGGACCCCCTGGTCGGACACTGAAGCTTTCTTT
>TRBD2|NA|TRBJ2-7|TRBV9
CASSPGGSGSYEQYF
TGTGCCAGCAGCCCCGGTGGTAGCGGGAGCTACGAGCAGTACTTC
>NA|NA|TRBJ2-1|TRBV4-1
CASSQELRYNEQFF
TGCGCCAGCAGCCAAGAACTGCGGTACAATGAGCAGTTCTTC
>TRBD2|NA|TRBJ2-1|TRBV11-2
CASSYRRSGSYNEQFF
TGTGCCAGCAGCTATCGGCGTAGCGGGTCCTACAATGAGCAGTTCTTC
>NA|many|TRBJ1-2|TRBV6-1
CASSEDSHYGYTF
TGTGCCAGCAGTGAAGACAGTCACTATGGCTACACCTTC
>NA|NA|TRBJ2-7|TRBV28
CASSWPGTYEQYF
TGTGCCAGCAGTTGGCCAGGGACCTACGAGCAGTACTTC
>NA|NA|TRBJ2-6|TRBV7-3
CASSSTKGSSGANVLTF
TGTGCCAGCAGCTCGACAAAAGGGAGCTCTGGGGCCAACGTCCTGACTTTC
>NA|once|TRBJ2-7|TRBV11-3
CASSLGAYGGTYEQYF
TGTGCCAGCAGCTTAGGGGCCTATGGGGGGACCTACGAGCAGTACTTC
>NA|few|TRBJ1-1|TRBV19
CASSPTRGPFNTEAFF
TGTGCCAGTAGTCCAACGCGGGGCCCGTTTAACACTGAAGCTTTCTTT